Listed below are T cell receptor beta chains from one sample, sequenced in a study of a mutant IDH1 vaccine in newly diagnosed glioma. Their cognate antigens are unknown. The protocol was immunoSEQ multiplex PCR, while the TCRdb copy is restricted to in-frame clones and leaves out a portion. The repertoire includes tens of thousands of clones, about 70% of them detected once, and about 10% sits in the top ten. This specimen was peripheral blood mononuclear cells (PBMCs), taken from a glioma patient whose treatment included an IDH1 peptide vaccine. These receptors were taken from a man aged 18 to 30 with glioma. Some clones in this sample may be carry-over from other donors' samples. Both conserved end residues are part of each CDR3. Fields, in order: clone size, J gene, D gene, CDR3 length, V gene, CDR3 DNA, CDR3 protein. The D gene is left open where the match is weak. For some rows the clone size is stated as once, few or many, or as a class when expanded; others skip it.

NA | TRBJ2-1 | TRBD2 | 16 | TRBV4-3 | TGCGCCAGCAGCCAAGATCCACTAGCGGACTTAGAGATGCAGTTCTTC | CASSQDPLADLEMQFF
NA | TRBJ1-5 | TRBD1 | 15 | TRBV2 | TGTGCCAGCAGAGGACAGGGCACTCGCAATCAGCCCCAGCATTTT | CASRGQGTRNQPQHF
NA | TRBJ2-2 | NA | 15 | TRBV6-5 | TGTGCCACCTCATATATGGGCCTGAACACCGGGGAGCTGTTTTTT | CATSYMGLNTGELFF
NA | TRBJ2-1 | NA | 15 | TRBV5-1 | TGCGCCAGCAGCTCACAGGTAGGCTCCTACAATGAGCAGTTCTTC | CASSSQVGSYNEQFF
few | TRBJ1-5 | NA | 15 | TRBV7-2 | TGTGCCAGCAGCCGCGGACGGTTTGAGGATCAGCCCCAGCATTTT | CASSRGRFEDQPQHF
NA | TRBJ2-3 | TRBD2 | 17 | TRBV5-1 | TGCGCCAGCAGCTCCCTCCCCCGGACTAGCGTCACAGATACGCAGTATTTT | CASSSLPRTSVTDTQYF
NA | TRBJ2-3 | NA | 14 | TRBV30 | TGTGCCTGGAGTGTCCAGGTAAACACAGATACGCAGTATTTT | CAWSVQVNTDTQYF
few | TRBJ1-1 | TRBD1 | 15 | TRBV6-6 | TGTGCCAGCAGGCCGGGACACAGGGGAAGGACTGAAGCTTTCTTT | CASRPGHRGRTEAFF
NA | TRBJ2-7 | NA | 12 | TRBV4-2 | TGTGCCAGCAGCTCACCTTTTTACGAGCAGTACTTC | CASSSPFYEQYF
NA | TRBJ1-1 | NA | 13 | TRBV7-7 | TGTGCTAGCAGCCCTACATTAAACACTGAAGCTTTCTTT | CASSPTLNTEAFF
NA | TRBJ1-2 | NA | 9 | TRBV19 | TGTGCCACCGGGCTGGGCCACATCTTC | CATGLGHIF
once | TRBJ1-5 | TRBD1 | 15 | TRBV5-1 | TGCGCCAGCAGCCCCGGGACAGGTGCGGGTCAGCCCCAGCATTTT | CASSPGTGAGQPQHF
NA | TRBJ2-1 | NA | 12 | TRBV19 | TGTGCCAGTAGTCAGGGGTGGAATGAGCAGTTCTTC | CASSQGWNEQFF
NA | TRBJ1-2 | TRBD1 | 16 | TRBV19 | TGTGCCAGTAGTATACACCTGACAGGGTCGGACTATGGCTACACCTTC | CASSIHLTGSDYGYTF
NA | TRBJ2-1 | NA | 13 | TRBV5-5 | TGTGCCAGCAGGCCCGGACCAGACAATGAGCAGTTCTTC | CASRPGPDNEQFF
NA | TRBJ1-2 | NA | 18 | TRBV4-1 | TGCGCCAGCAGCCAAGAAAGATCGACGTACCTTTTAGCCGGGGGCTACACCTTC | CASSQERSTYLLAGGYTF
NA | TRBJ2-2 | TRBD1 | 15 | TRBV14 | TGTGCCAGCAGCCAGAGGACAGGGAACACCGGGGAGCTGTTTTTT | CASSQRTGNTGELFF
NA | TRBJ1-2 | NA | 11 | TRBV20-1 | TGCAGTGCTAGGCACGGTTATGGCTACACCTTC | CSARHGYGYTF
NA | TRBJ1-6 | TRBD1 | 16 | TRBV5-4 | TGTGCCAGCAGCTTTTGGGGACAGGGTTACAATTCACCCCTCCACTTT | CASSFWGQGYNSPLHF
few | TRBJ1-2 | NA | 13 | TRBV5-4 | TGTGCCAGCAGCTTGAAGGGGCACTATGGCTACACCTTC | CASSLKGHYGYTF
NA | TRBJ1-6 | NA | 14 | TRBV19 | TGTGCCAGTAGTATAAATGTCGCGGGTTCACCCCTCCACTTT | CASSINVAGSPLHF
few | TRBJ1-1 | TRBD1 | 16 | TRBV25-1 | TGTGCCAGCCGCCCCGGGACAGGAGTTTCGAACACTGAAGCTTTCTTT | CASRPGTGVSNTEAFF
NA | TRBJ2-1 | TRBD1 | 14 | TRBV30 | TGTGCCTGGAACGAAGGACAGGTTGGGAATGAGCAGTTCTTC | CAWNEGQVGNEQFF
NA | TRBJ1-6 | NA | 13 | TRBV10-3 | TGTGCCATCAGTTGGGAGGCAGGTTCACCCCTCCACTTT | CAISWEAGSPLHF
NA | TRBJ2-7 | NA | 13 | TRBV6-5 | TGTGCCAGCAGTTACAAGCGTCGGTACGAGCAGTACTTC | CASSYKRRYEQYF
NA | TRBJ2-1 | NA | 13 | TRBV6-5 | TGTGCCAGCAGATTGACAGGTGGGAGTGAGCAGTTCTTC | CASRLTGGSEQFF
NA | TRBJ2-2 | TRBD1 | 15 | TRBV6-4 | TGTGCCAGCAGTGACGGGACAGGGAACACCGGGGAGCTGTTTTTT | CASSDGTGNTGELFF
NA | TRBJ1-5 | NA | 17 | TRBV28 | TGTGCCAGCAGTTTATGGGTGGACAGCCGTAGCAATCAGCCCCAGCATTTT | CASSLWVDSRSNQPQHF
NA | TRBJ1-1 | TRBD1 | 14 | TRBV6-1 | TGTGCCAGCAGTGAAGCAGGGGGCGAGACTGAAGCTTTCTTT | CASSEAGGETEAFF
few | TRBJ2-3 | NA | 12 | TRBV19 | TGTGCCAGTAGCAGTCTCACAGATACGCAGTATTTT | CASSSLTDTQYF
NA | TRBJ1-1 | NA | 13 | TRBV6-5 | TGTGCCAGCATCCAGACAGGGAACACTGAAGCTTTCTTT | CASIQTGNTEAFF
once | TRBJ2-7 | NA | 11 | TRBV18 | TGTGCCAGCTCCCGGGAATACGAGCAGTACTTC | CASSREYEQYF
NA | TRBJ2-1 | NA | 11 | TRBV30 | TGTGCCTGGAGGGAGCAGAATGAGCAGTTCTTC | CAWREQNEQFF
once | TRBJ2-1 | NA | 15 | TRBV29-1 | TGCAGCGTTGAAGGAGGTCGGATTTCCTACAATGAGCAGTTCTTC | CSVEGGRISYNEQFF
NA | TRBJ1-2 | NA | 16 | TRBV9 | TGTGCCAGCAGCGCGCCCTACGGGAGCAGCTCGTACGGCTACACCTTC | CASSAPYGSSSYGYTF
NA | TRBJ1-3 | NA | 16 | TRBV6-5 | TGTGCCAGCAGTTACTCGAGTCTGAGCTCTGGAAACACCATATATTTT | CASSYSSLSSGNTIYF
NA | TRBJ1-2 | NA | 14 | TRBV29-1 | TGCAGCGTTGATCTACAGGGAGCTAACTATGGCTACACCTTC | CSVDLQGANYGYTF
NA | TRBJ2-1 | NA | 14 | TRBV28 | TGTGCCAGCAGTCTCGCCCAGGCGGGTCGGGTGCAGTTCTTC | CASSLAQAGRVQFF
NA | TRBJ2-7 | TRBD1 | 13 | TRBV10-3 | TGTGCCATCAGTGAGGACAGGGCTTACGAGCAGTACTTC | CAISEDRAYEQYF
NA | TRBJ2-7 | TRBD2 | 18 | TRBV7-3 | TGTGCCAGCAGCTTAACGGCTAGCGGGAGGACAAATCCCTACGAGCAGTACTTC | CASSLTASGRTNPYEQYF
NA | TRBJ1-3 | TRBD1 | 12 | TRBV5-4 | TGTGCCAGCAGGGGTACAGGGGGCACCATATATTTT | CASRGTGGTIYF